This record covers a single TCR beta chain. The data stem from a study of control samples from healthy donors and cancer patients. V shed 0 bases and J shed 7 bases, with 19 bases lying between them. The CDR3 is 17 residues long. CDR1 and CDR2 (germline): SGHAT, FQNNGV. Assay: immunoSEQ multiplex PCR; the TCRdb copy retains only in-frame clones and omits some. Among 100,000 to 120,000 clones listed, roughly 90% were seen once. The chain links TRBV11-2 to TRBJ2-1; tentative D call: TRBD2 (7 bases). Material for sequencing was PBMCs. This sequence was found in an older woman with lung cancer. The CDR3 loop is CASSLDKGGGAWNEQFF. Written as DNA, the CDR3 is TGTGCCAGCAGCTTAGATAAAGGTGGGGGGGCCTGGAATGAGCAGTTCTTC.